This T cell receptor (beta chain) was sequenced during a study of blood T cell repertoires in COVID-19. The protocol was immunoSEQ multiplex PCR, while the TCRdb copy is restricted to in-frame clones and leaves out a portion. The table lists 77,000 or so clones, around 72% of them singletons. Germline V lookup: CDR1 SNHLY, CDR2 FYNNEI. V was clipped by 3 bases and J by 8 bases; unmatched bases: 8. This CDR3 spans 15 amino acids. V gene TRBV2 combines with J gene TRBJ2-2; 8 positions agree with TRBD1. The TCR comes from a human donor with acute or convalescent COVID-19. The donor label of this sample is uncertain. Sequencing input: peripheral blood. CDR3 bases: TGTGCCAGCAGTGACTTACAGGGGGTCGCTGGGGAGCTGTTTTTT. As protein: CASSDLQGVAGELFF.